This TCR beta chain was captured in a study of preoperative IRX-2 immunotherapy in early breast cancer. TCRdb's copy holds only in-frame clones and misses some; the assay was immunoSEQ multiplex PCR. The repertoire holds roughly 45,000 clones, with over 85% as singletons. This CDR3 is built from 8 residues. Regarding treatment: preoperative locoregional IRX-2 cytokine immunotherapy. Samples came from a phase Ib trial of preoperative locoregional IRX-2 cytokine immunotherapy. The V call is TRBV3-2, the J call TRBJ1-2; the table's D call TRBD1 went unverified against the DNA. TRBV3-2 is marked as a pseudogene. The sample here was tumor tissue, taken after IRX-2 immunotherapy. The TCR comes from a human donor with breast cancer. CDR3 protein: CASRSTGF. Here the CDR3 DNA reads TGTGCCAGCAGGTCTACAGGATTC.